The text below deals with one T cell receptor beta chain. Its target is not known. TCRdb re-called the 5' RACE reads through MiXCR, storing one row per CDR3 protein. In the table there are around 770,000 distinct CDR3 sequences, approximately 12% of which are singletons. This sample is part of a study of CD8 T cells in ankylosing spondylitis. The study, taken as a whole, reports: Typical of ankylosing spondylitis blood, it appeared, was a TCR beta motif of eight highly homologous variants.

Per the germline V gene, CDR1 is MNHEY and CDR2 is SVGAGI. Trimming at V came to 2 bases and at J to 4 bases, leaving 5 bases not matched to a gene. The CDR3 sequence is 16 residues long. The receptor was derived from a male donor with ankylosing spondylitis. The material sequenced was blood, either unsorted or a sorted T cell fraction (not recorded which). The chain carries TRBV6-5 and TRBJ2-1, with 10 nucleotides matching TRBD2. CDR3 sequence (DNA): TGTGCCAGCAGTTACCTTAGCGGGAGGAGGTACAATGAGCAGTTCTTC. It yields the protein CASSYLSGRRYNEQFF.